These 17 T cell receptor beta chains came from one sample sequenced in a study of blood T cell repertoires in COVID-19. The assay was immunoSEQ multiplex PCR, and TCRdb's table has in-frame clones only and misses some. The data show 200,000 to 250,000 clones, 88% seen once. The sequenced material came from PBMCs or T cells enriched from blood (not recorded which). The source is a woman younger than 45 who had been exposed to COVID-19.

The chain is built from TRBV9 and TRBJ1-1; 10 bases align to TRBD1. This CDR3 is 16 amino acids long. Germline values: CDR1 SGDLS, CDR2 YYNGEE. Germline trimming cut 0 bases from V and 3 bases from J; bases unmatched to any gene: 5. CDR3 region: CASSVGTGGRDTEAFF. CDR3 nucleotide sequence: TGTGCCAGCAGCGTAGGGACAGGGGGGAGGGACACTGAAGCTTTCTTT.

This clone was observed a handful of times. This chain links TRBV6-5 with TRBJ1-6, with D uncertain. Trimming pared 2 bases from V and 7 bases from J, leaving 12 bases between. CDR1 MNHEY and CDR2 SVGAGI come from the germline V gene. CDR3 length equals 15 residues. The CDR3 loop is CASSYRWAGNSPLHF. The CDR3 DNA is TGTGCCAGCAGTTACCGGTGGGCCGGCAATTCACCCCTCCACTTT.

This chain's CDR3 is CASSLGATPHTGELFF. DNA for the CDR3: TGTGCCAGCAGCTTAGGGGCCACGCCCCACACCGGGGAGCTGTTTTTT. The chain employs TRBV11-1 and TRBJ2-2, with unresolved D. V lost 1 base and J lost 3, with 12 bases in between. The CDR3 length is 16 residues. Per germline, CDR1 SGHAT and CDR2 FQDESV (reference sequence).

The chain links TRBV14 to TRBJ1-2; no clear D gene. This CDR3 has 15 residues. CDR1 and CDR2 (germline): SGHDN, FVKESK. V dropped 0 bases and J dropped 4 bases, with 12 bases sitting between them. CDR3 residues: CASSQDRTAIYGYTF. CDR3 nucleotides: TGTGCCAGCAGCCAAGATAGAACAGCCATCTATGGCTACACCTTC.

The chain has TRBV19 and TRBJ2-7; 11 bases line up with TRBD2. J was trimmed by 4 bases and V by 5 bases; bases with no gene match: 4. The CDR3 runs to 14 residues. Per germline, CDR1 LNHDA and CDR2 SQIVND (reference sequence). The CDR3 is CASSASGRTYEQYF. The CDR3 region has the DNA TGTGCCAGTAGTGCTAGCGGGAGGACATACGAGCAGTACTTC.

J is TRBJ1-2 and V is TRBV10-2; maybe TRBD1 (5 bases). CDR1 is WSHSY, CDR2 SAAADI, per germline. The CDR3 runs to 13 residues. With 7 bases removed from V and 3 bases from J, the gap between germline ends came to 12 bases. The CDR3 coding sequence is TGCGCCAGCACTTTTGGCAGGGACTATGGCTACACCTTC. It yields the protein CASTFGRDYGYTF.

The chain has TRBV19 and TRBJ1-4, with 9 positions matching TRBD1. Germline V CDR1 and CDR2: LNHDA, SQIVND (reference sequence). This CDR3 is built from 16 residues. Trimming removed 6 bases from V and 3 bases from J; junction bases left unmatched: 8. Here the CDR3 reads CASSSGTGKANEKLFF. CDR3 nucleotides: TGTGCCAGTAGCTCCGGGACAGGGAAAGCTAATGAAAAACTGTTTTTT.

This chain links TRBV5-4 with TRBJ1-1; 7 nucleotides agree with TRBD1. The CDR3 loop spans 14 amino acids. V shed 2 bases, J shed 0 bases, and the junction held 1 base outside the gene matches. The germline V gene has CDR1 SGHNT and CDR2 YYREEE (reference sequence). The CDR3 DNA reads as TGTGCCAGCAGCTTCGACAGGGTGAACACTGAAGCTTTCTTT. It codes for CASSFDRVNTEAFF.

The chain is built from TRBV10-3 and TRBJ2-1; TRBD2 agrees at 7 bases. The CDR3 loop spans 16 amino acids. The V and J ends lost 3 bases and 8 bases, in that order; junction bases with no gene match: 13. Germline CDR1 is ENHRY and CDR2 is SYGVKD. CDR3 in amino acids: CAISESAGEFRDEQFF. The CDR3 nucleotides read TGTGCCATCAGTGAATCTGCGGGAGAGTTTCGGGATGAGCAGTTCTTC.

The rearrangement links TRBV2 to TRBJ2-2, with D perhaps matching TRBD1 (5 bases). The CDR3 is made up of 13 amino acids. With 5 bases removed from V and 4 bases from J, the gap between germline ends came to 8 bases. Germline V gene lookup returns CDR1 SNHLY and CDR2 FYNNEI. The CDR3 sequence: CASSTRVTGELFF. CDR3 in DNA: TGTGCCAGCAGTACCAGGGTCACCGGGGAGCTGTTTTTT.

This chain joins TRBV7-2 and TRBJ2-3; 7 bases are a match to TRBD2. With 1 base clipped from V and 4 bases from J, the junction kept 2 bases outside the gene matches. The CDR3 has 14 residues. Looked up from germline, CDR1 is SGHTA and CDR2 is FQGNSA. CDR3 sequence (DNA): TGTGCCAGCAGCTTAGTCGCGGGGGCAGATACGCAGTATTTT. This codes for CASSLVAGADTQYF.

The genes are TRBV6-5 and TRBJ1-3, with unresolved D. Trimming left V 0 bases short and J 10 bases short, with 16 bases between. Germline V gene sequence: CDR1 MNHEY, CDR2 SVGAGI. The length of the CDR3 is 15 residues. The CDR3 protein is CASSYSISSRTTIYF. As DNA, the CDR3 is TGTGCCAGCAGTTACTCGATTTCTAGCCGCACAACCATATATTTT.

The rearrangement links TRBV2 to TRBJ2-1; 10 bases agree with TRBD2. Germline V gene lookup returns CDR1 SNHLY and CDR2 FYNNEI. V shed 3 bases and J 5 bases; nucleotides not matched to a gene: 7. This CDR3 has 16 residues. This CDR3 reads CASSDLSGRRNNEQFF. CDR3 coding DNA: TGTGCCAGCAGTGACCTTAGCGGGAGGCGGAACAATGAGCAGTTCTTC.

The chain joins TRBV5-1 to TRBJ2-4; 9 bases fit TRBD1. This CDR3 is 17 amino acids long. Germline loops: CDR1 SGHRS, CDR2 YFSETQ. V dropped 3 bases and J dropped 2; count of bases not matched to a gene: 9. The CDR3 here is CASSSLGDRDSKNIQYF. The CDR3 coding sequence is TGCGCCAGCAGCTCTTTGGGGGACAGGGATTCCAAAAACATTCAGTACTTC.

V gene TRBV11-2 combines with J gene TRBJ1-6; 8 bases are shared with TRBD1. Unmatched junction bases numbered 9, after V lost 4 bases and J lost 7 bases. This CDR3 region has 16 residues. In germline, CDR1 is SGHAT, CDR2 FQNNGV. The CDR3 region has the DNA TGTGCCAGCAGCTCTTTCAGGGGGCCGGGAAATTCACCCCTCCACTTT. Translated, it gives CASSSFRGPGNSPLHF.

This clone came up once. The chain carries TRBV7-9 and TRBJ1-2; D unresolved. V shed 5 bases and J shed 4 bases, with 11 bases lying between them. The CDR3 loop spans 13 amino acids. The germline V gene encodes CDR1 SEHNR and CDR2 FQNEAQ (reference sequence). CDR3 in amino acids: CASSVDSIYGYTF. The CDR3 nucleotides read TGTGCCAGCAGCGTAGATTCCATCTATGGCTACACCTTC.

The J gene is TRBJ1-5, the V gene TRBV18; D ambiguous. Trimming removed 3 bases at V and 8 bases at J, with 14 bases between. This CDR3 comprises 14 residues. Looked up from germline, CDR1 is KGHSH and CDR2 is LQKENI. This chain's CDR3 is CASSPLGGPEPQHF. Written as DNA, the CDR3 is TGTGCCAGCTCACCCCTCGGAGGGCCGGAGCCCCAGCATTTT.